This passage covers 10 T cell receptor beta chains from one sample sequenced in a study of blood T cell repertoires in COVID-19. Assay used: immunoSEQ multiplex PCR; TCRdb lists only in-frame clones, some missing. The data contain around 250,000 clones, 70% to 90% of them singletons. The sample comprised PBMCs or T cells enriched from blood (not recorded which). These receptors were obtained from a woman aged 45-65 years who had recovered from COVID-19.

V gene TRBV7-2 combines with J gene TRBJ2-7; 8 bases agree with TRBD2. Germline trimming cut 6 bases from V and 3 bases from J; bases unmatched to any gene: 4. The CDR3 has 13 residues. The germline V gene encodes CDR1 SGHTA and CDR2 FQGNSA. CDR3 region: CASRGTRFYEQYF. The DNA of the CDR3 is TGTGCCAGCAGGGGGACTAGATTCTACGAGCAGTACTTC.

The chain combines TRBV18 with TRBJ2-7; 10 nucleotides align to TRBD2. V was pared by 4 bases and J by 4 bases, with 16 bases of the junction left unmatched. This CDR3 has 18 amino acids. Germline CDR1 KGHSH, CDR2 LQKENI. The CDR3 is CASSLYGASGREGYEQYF. CDR3 coding DNA: TGTGCCAGCTCACTCTACGGCGCTAGCGGGAGAGAAGGGTACGAGCAGTACTTC.

The V gene is TRBV30, the J gene TRBJ1-1, with 9 bases lining up with TRBD1. There are 17 residues in the CDR3. Germline CDR1 is GTSNPN and CDR2 is SVGIG (reference sequence). V lost 2 bases to trimming and J lost 2 bases; unmatched junction nucleotides: 12. In DNA form, the CDR3 reads TGTGCCTGGAGTCGGGGGCTTGACAGGGGGTATAACACTGAAGCTTTCTTT. This encodes CAWSRGLDRGYNTEAFF.

This chain links TRBV2 with TRBJ2-2, with a weak D call TRBD1 (6 bases). CDR3 size: 13 residues. V was shortened by 9 bases and J by 6 bases, with 14 bases between the two germline ends. Germline V CDR1 and CDR2: SNHLY, FYNNEI. The CDR3 nucleotides read TGTGCCAGTCGACAGGAACGTCCCGGGGAGCTGTTTTTT. As protein: CASRQERPGELFF.

V is TRBV5-1 and J is TRBJ1-2; 7 bases match TRBD1. Trimming removed 4 bases from V and 8 bases from J; junction bases left unmatched: 8. Germline CDR1 and CDR2: SGHRS and YFSETQ. CDR3 length: 13 amino acids. In nucleotides, the CDR3 is TGCGCCAGCAGCATACAGGGGAGTGACGGCTACACCTTC. This translates into CASSIQGSDGYTF. Full variable domain (rest looked up from reference TRBV5-1 and TRBJ1-2): KAGVTQTPRYLIKTRGQQVTLSCSPISGHRSVSWYQQTPGQGLQFLFEYFSETQRNKGNFPGRFSGRQFSNSRSEMNVSTLELGDSALYLCASSIQGSDGYTFGSGTRLTVV.

This clone was seen just once. The chain is built from TRBV5-1 and TRBJ2-2, with unresolved D. The germline V gene has CDR1 SGHRS and CDR2 YFSETQ. V lost 4 bases, J lost 6 bases, and 13 bases lay in between. The CDR3 totals 14 residues. CDR3 region: CASSAGSPAGELFF. Written as DNA, the CDR3 is TGCGCCAGCAGCGCCGGGTCTCCGGCCGGGGAGCTGTTTTTT.

The genes are TRBV5-6 and TRBJ2-7; D is unresolved. This CDR3 has 12 residues. V shed 1 base and J shed 3 bases, with 5 bases lying between them. From germline, CDR1 is SGHDT and CDR2 YYEEEE. The CDR3 here is CASSLFRYEQYF. CDR3 DNA sequence: TGTGCCAGCAGCTTGTTCCGCTACGAGCAGTACTTC.

The chain couples TRBV9 to TRBJ1-3; D gene ambiguous. In germline, CDR1 is SGDLS, CDR2 YYNGEE. This CDR3 is 15 amino acids long. Trimming shortened V by 3 bases and J by 0 bases, and 10 bases separated the two germline ends. In DNA form, the CDR3 reads TGTGCCAGCAGCGAGACTCTGAGCTCTGGAAACACCATATATTTT. Encoded protein: CASSETLSSGNTIYF.

The rearrangement links TRBV4-1 to TRBJ2-5; possible D gene TRBD2, 6 bases. The V end was cut by 1 base, the J end by 4 bases, with 13 bases between. The CDR3 has 15 amino acids. Germline values: CDR1 MGHRA, CDR2 YSYEKL. The CDR3: CASSQGNFGRETQYF. The CDR3 DNA reads as TGCGCCAGCAGCCAAGGAAATTTCGGGAGAGAGACCCAGTACTTC.

This clone is a singleton in its sample. The chain employs TRBV6-5 and TRBJ1-2, with a weak D call TRBD1 (6 bases). The CDR3 covers 15 residues. CDR1 and CDR2 from the germline V gene are MNHEY and SVGAGI. Trimming stripped 0 bases from V and 2 bases from J, with 10 bases between. CDR3 sequence: CASSYSYRVNYGYTF. The DNA for the CDR3 is TGTGCCAGCAGTTACTCGTACAGGGTAAACTATGGCTACACCTTC.